This is a list of T cell receptor beta chains from one sample in a study of cytomegalovirus exposure and HLA in healthy donors. Method: immunoSEQ multiplex PCR; TCRdb's copy keeps in-frame clones and lacks some. The repertoire holds around 150,000 clones, around 83% seen once, with roughly 4.5% in the top ten. The specimen was PBMCs. The receptors here all came from a man between 35 and 55 years old in good health and CMV-seropositive. Both conserved end residues are part of each CDR3. A D gene is named only where the DNA matches it firmly. For some rows the clone size is stated as once, few or many, or as a class when expanded; others skip it.

>TRBV18|NA|TRBJ1-2|NA
TGTGCCAGCTCTTCGGCCGCCCAGCGGATAAATGGCTACACCTTC
CASSSAAQRINGYTF
>TRBV9|NA|TRBJ2-7|NA
TGTGCCAGCAGCGTCGGACAGCACTCCTACGAGCAGTACTTC
CASSVGQHSYEQYF
>TRBV19|NA|TRBJ2-1|NA
TGTGCCAGTAGTAATGGGGGGGCCAGAAATCGTTACAATGAGCAGTTCTTC
CASSNGGARNRYNEQFF
>TRBV7-9|NA|TRBJ2-5|NA
TGTGCCAGCAGCTCCAGACTAGATTGGGGAGAGACCCAGTACTTC
CASSSRLDWGETQYF
>TRBV18|TRBD2|TRBJ2-7|NA
TGTGCCAGCTCACCGGGGAGGGCGACCTACGAGCAGTACTTC
CASSPGRATYEQYF
>TRBV6-5|NA|TRBJ1-1|NA
TGTGCCAGCAGTTACTCTGGAGCAGGGGCCGACACTGAAGCTTTCTTT
CASSYSGAGADTEAFF
>TRBV25-1|TRBD2|TRBJ2-7|NA
TGTGCCAGCAGTGACCCGAGCGGGGGGGACTACGAGCAGTACTTC
CASSDPSGGDYEQYF
>TRBV5-1|TRBD1|TRBJ2-7|NA
TGCGCCAGCAGCTCGACGGGACAGAGCTACGAGCAGTACTTC
CASSSTGQSYEQYF
>TRBV19|TRBD2|TRBJ2-7|once
TGTGCCAGTAGTATAGTAAGGGAGGGTTCCTACGAGCAGTACTTC
CASSIVREGSYEQYF
>TRBV27|TRBD1|TRBJ2-5|NA
TGTGCCAGCAGTTTATGGGACAGCGAGACCCAGTACTTC
CASSLWDSETQYF
>TRBV7-2|TRBD2|TRBJ2-2|NA
TGTGCCAGCAGCCTTTTCGGGACTATAAGGACCGGGGAGCTGTTTTTT
CASSLFGTIRTGELFF
>TRBV30|NA|TRBJ1-6|NA
TGTGCCTGGAGTGTACCCGGGAGCTCCTATAATTCACCCCTCCACTTT
CAWSVPGSSYNSPLHF
>TRBV9|TRBD2|TRBJ2-3|NA
TGTGCCAGCAGCGTAGAGAAGCGGGGGGGCACAGATACGCAGTATTTT
CASSVEKRGGTDTQYF
>TRBV7-8|NA|TRBJ1-5|NA
TGTGCCAGCAGCTTAGGGGCCGCAACAGGGAATCAGCCCCAGCATTTT
CASSLGAATGNQPQHF
>TRBV7-9|TRBD1|TRBJ1-4|once
TGTGCCAGCAGCTTACCTGCACAGGGGGCCACTAATGAAAAACTGTTTTTT
CASSLPAQGATNEKLFF
>TRBV7-9|TRBD2|TRBJ2-1|NA
TGTGCCAGCAGCTTACAATGGCGGGAGGGCGGGAACAATGAGCAGTTCTTC
CASSLQWREGGNNEQFF
>TRBV7-9|TRBD2|TRBJ2-1|few
TGTGCCAGCAGCGCAGGGACTAGCGGAGTCTACAATGAGCAGTTCTTC
CASSAGTSGVYNEQFF
>TRBV7-2|NA|TRBJ1-3|NA
TGTGCCAGCAGCTCCCGGACGTCGGGGGGAAACACCATATATTTT
CASSSRTSGGNTIYF
>TRBV7-2|TRBD2|TRBJ2-1|NA
TGTGCCAGCAGCCCCACTAGCGGGGGAACCCAAGAGCAGTTCTTC
CASSPTSGGTQEQFF
>TRBV6-6|TRBD2|TRBJ2-7|NA
TGTGCCAGCAGTTACTCTGGGGAGGGTGGGAAATACGAGCAGTACTTC
CASSYSGEGGKYEQYF
>TRBV7-3|NA|TRBJ2-1|NA
TGTGCCAGCAGCTTAAATGGGGGGGCTGTCAATGAGCAGTTCTTC
CASSLNGGAVNEQFF
>TRBV28|TRBD1|TRBJ2-1|NA
TGTGCCAGCAGACGACAGGGGGCCCCCGTCTACAATGAGCAGTTCTTC
CASRRQGAPVYNEQFF
>TRBV10-2|NA|TRBJ2-5|NA
TGCGCCAGCAGTGATCAGACAGGGAGGATGACCCAGTACTTC
CASSDQTGRMTQYF
>TRBV4-1|TRBD1|TRBJ2-3|once
TGCGCCAGCAGCCGAGATCAGGGGGACACAGATACGCAGTATTTT
CASSRDQGDTDTQYF
>TRBV16|NA|TRBJ2-1|NA
TGTGCCAGCAGCCAATTTATTTTTAAGGGGCTAAGTGACAATGAGCAGTTCTTC
CASSQFIFKGLSDNEQFF
>TRBV9|TRBD1|TRBJ2-7|NA
TGTGCCAGCAGCGCCTCTGGACAGGGGGCCGCGGAGCAGTACTTC
CASSASGQGAAEQYF
>TRBV2|NA|TRBJ2-7|NA
TGTGCCAGCAATCGGGACAAGACCTACGAGCAGTACTTC
CASNRDKTYEQYF
>TRBV29-1|NA|TRBJ1-1|NA
TGCAGCGCCCAGCGGGGGCTCGACACTGAAGCTTTCTTT
CSAQRGLDTEAFF
>TRBV25-1|NA|TRBJ2-3|NA
TGTGCCAGCAGTAACCGGATGGGGAGGGATACGCAGTATTTT
CASSNRMGRDTQYF
>TRBV27|NA|TRBJ2-6|NA
TGTGCCAGCAGTTTCGTCTCTGGGGCCAACGTCCTGACTTTC
CASSFVSGANVLTF
>TRBV11-3|NA|TRBJ1-2|few
TGTGCCAGCAGCTCAGGGTATGGCTACACCTTC
CASSSGYGYTF